The entry below gives a single T cell receptor (beta chain) sequence along with its context. This sample is part of a study of cytomegalovirus exposure and HLA in healthy donors. All donors participated as healthy donors of bone marrow. The PCR had 60 Vbeta and 13 Jbeta primers. Using immunoSEQ multiplex PCR, the repertoire was profiled, and TCRdb retains in-frame clones only, with some absent. The table shows 150,000 to 200,000 clones, with about 75% occurring only once. This CDR3 comprises 12 residues. The V and J ends lost 2 bases and 8 bases respectively, with 9 bases between them. In germline, CDR1 is SGHDN, CDR2 FVKESK.

Material for sequencing was PBMCs. This rearrangement joins TRBV14 to TRBJ1-2, with a possible D match to TRBD1 (5 bases). The sequence derives from a woman aged 40 to 55 in good health and CMV-seropositive. CDR3 in amino acids: CASSQMGLGYTF. The CDR3 nucleotides are TGTGCCAGCAGCCAAATGGGACTGGGCTACACCTTC.